This TCR beta chain came from a study of shared clonotypes between healthy human individuals. The table came from immunoSEQ multiplex PCR; TCRdb's copy has only in-frame clones and leaves some out. The data contain about half a million clones, more than 75% of them singletons. Trimming stripped 3 bases from V and 4 bases from J, with 21 bases between. The CDR3 contains 17 residues. Per germline, CDR1 SGHRS and CDR2 YFSETQ. The chain couples TRBV5-1 to TRBJ2-3; D is perhaps TRBD1 or TRBD2 (6 bases each). The TCR originated in a woman aged 40 to 49 in good health. Some clones in this sample may be carry-over from other donors' samples. Material: PBMCs. The CDR3 nucleotides read TGCGCCAGCAGCTGGGGGCTAGCGCCTAGCTCAGCAGATACGCAGTATTTT. Its translation is CASSWGLAPSSADTQYF.